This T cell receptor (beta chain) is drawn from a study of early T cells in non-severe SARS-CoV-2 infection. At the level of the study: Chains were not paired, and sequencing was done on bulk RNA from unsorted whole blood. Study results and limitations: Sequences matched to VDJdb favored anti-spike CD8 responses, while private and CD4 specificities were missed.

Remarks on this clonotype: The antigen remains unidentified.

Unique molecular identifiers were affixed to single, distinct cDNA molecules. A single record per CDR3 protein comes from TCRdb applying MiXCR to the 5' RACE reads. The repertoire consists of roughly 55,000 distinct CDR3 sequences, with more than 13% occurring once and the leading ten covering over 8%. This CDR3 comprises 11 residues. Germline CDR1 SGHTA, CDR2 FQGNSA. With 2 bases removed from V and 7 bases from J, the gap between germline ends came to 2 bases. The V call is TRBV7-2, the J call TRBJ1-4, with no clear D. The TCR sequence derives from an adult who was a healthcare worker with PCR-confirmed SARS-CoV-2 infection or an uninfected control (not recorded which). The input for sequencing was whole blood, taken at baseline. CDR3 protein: CASSLREKLFF. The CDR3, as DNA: TGTGCCAGCAGCTTACGTGAAAAACTGTTTTTT.